Listed here are 22 T cell receptor beta chains from one sample, sequenced in a study of T cell changes during pregnancy in multiple sclerosis. The method was immunoSEQ multiplex PCR; TCRdb's version includes in-frame clones alone and lacks a portion of them. The sample consists of 75,000 to 90,000 clones, more than 80% of them appearing once. The source material was CD4+ T cells from peripheral blood mononuclear cells, sampled before pregnancy. The receptors were sampled from a female donor with multiple sclerosis, enrolled in a pregnancy study.

This rearrangement joins TRBV5-4 to TRBJ2-1, with 7 nucleotides matching TRBD2. Germline lookup yields CDR1 SGHNT and CDR2 YYREEE (reference sequence). This CDR3 region has 16 residues. With 6 bases clipped from V and 7 bases from J, the junction kept 16 bases outside the gene matches. The CDR3 spells CASTSIGRENRNEQFF. CDR3 in DNA: TGTGCCAGCACCTCCATCGGGCGGGAGAATAGGAATGAGCAGTTCTTC.

The chain combines TRBV28 with TRBJ2-1, with 9 positions matching TRBD2. CDR1 and CDR2 from the germline V gene are MDHEN and SYDVKM. The CDR3 has 17 amino acids. V was clipped by 1 base and J by 3 bases; unmatched bases: 7. CDR3 loop: CASSLSVASGNYNEQFF. The CDR3 nucleotides are TGTGCCAGCAGTTTATCGGTGGCTAGCGGGAACTACAATGAGCAGTTCTTC.

This clone occurred once. The chain employs TRBV9 and TRBJ2-1, with 11 bases lining up with TRBD2. This CDR3 has 16 residues. V gave up 4 bases and J gave up 7 bases; unmatched junction bases: 10. The V gene's germline CDR1 is SGDLS and CDR2 YYNGEE. CDR3: CASSTLGLAGRNEQFF. For the CDR3, the DNA is TGTGCCAGCAGCACACTCGGACTAGCGGGTAGGAATGAGCAGTTCTTC. Together with reference TRBV9 and TRBJ2-1, the CDR3 gives the full variable domain: DSGVTQTPKHLITATGQRVTLRCSPRSGDLSVYWYQQSLDQGLQFLIQYYNGEERAKGNILERFSAQQFPDLHSELNLSSLELGDSALYFCASSTLGLAGRNEQFFGPGTRLTVL.

A note on this clone: An end of the junction does not agree with germline; a read error may underlie this. This chain links TRBV6-1 with TRBJ1-5; the D gene is possibly TRBD1 (5 bases). This CDR3 contains 16 residues. The V gene's germline CDR1 is MNHNS and CDR2 SASEGT. CDR3 sequence: CASCESGVPGNQPQHF. CDR3 in DNA: TGTGCCAGCTGTGAATCGGGGGTGCCTGGGAATCAGCCCCAGCATTTT.

The V call is TRBV28, the J call TRBJ1-1; TRBD1 is a possible D gene (6 bases). Germline CDR1 reads MDHEN; CDR2 reads SYDVKM. Trimming took 7 bases from V and 0 from J, leaving 12 bases between them. This CDR3 region has 14 residues. Here the CDR3 DNA reads TGTGCCAGCACCAAGGGACACCTGAACACTGAAGCTTTCTTT. Protein sequence: CASTKGHLNTEAFF.

The V call is TRBV2, the J call TRBJ2-2; 11 bases match TRBD2. Germline V gives CDR1 SNHLY, CDR2 FYNNEI. The CDR3 loop spans 17 amino acids. Losses at the gene ends were 6 bases for V and 5 bases for J; bases not matched to a gene: 11. The CDR3 region is CASRDNLAGGPTGELFF. The DNA for the CDR3 is TGTGCCAGCAGGGATAATTTAGCGGGAGGGCCGACCGGGGAGCTGTTTTTT.

The chain uses TRBV29-1 and TRBJ2-7; a weak D match, TRBD2 (5 bases). The germline V and J ends were trimmed by 7 bases and 6 bases, with 16 bases remaining between them. The CDR3 covers 12 residues. Germline-derived CDR1 and CDR2 are SQVTM and ANQGSEA. This CDR3 reads CSAKTSGVEQYF. The DNA of the CDR3 is TGCAGCGCCAAAACCAGCGGAGTCGAGCAGTACTTC.

V usage is TRBV7-9 and J usage is TRBJ1-3; 8 bases map to TRBD1. The CDR3 contains 19 residues. Germline loops: CDR1 SEHNR, CDR2 FQNEAQ (reference sequence). Unmatched junction bases numbered 12, after V lost 2 bases and J lost 0 bases. As DNA, the CDR3 is TGTGCCAGCAGCTTATTAACGGGGGACAGGCTAAGCTCTGGAAACACCATATATTTT. Translating it yields CASSLLTGDRLSSGNTIYF.

J is TRBJ1-1 and V is TRBV2; 7 bases match TRBD1. The ends lost 9 bases at V and 0 bases at J; junction bases unmatched: 7. Per germline, CDR1 SNHLY and CDR2 FYNNEI. The CDR3 covers 14 residues. This CDR3 reads CARQDRTLNTEAFF. Here the CDR3 DNA reads TGTGCCAGACAGGACAGGACCCTGAACACTGAAGCTTTCTTT.

The rearrangement uses TRBV23-1 and TRBJ2-7; tentatively, D is TRBD2 (5 bases). TRBV23-1 is sorted into the ORF group, with uncertain function. The V and J ends lost 4 bases and 4 bases respectively, with 8 bases between them. The CDR3 runs 12 residues. The CDR3 DNA sequence: TGCGCCAGCAGTCTAGAGGGTTACGAGCAGTACTTC. It codes for CASSLEGYEQYF.

The chain employs TRBV28 and TRBJ2-7, with 9 bases fitting TRBD2. Trimming removed 10 bases from V and 4 bases from J; junction bases left unmatched: 11. Germline loops: CDR1 MDHEN, CDR2 SYDVKM. The CDR3 length is 14 residues. In DNA, the CDR3 is TGTGCCACCCTCCGACCTAGCGGGACTTACGAGCAGTACTTC. This sequence encodes CATLRPSGTYEQYF.

Only a few counts were recorded for this clone. The genes are TRBV28 and TRBJ2-7, with 9 bases identical to TRBD1. Germline V gives CDR1 MDHEN, CDR2 SYDVKM. This CDR3 spans 16 amino acids. With 6 bases clipped from V and 0 bases from J, the junction kept 9 bases outside the gene matches. DNA of the CDR3: TGTGCCAGCAGGCCCGGACAGGGGACTTTCTCCTACGAGCAGTACTTC. Amino acid sequence: CASRPGQGTFSYEQYF. Looking up the rest from reference TRBV28 and TRBJ2-7 gives the full variable domain: DVKVTQSSRYLVKRTGEKVFLECVQDMDHENMFWYRQDPGLGLRLIYFSYDVKMKEKGDIPEGYSVSREKKERFSLILESASTNQTSMYLCASRPGQGTFSYEQYFGPGTRLTVT.

This clone appeared once. This rearrangement joins TRBV7-9 to TRBJ2-5, with TRBD2 as a possible D gene (6 bases). CDR1 and CDR2 (germline): SEHNR, FQNEAQ (reference sequence). This CDR3 has 15 residues. Deletions cut 5 bases from V and 1 base from J, with 14 bases between. CDR3 in DNA: TGTGCCAGCAGCCGTGGGCAGGGAGGCCAAGAGACCCAGTACTTC. The encoded protein is CASSRGQGGQETQYF.

The chain is built from TRBV5-1 and TRBJ2-5; 10 bases are a match to TRBD1. J lost 3 bases, V lost 3 bases, and 5 bases had no gene match. The CDR3 extends over 15 amino acids. Germline assignment: CDR1 SGHRS and CDR2 YFSETQ. CDR3 sequence: CASSSTGTGEETQYF. CDR3 nucleotides: TGCGCCAGCAGCTCTACCGGGACAGGGGAAGAGACCCAGTACTTC.

The CDR3 bases are TGCGCCAGCAGCATCGGGACTAGCGGGAGACCCTACAATGAGCAGTTCTTC. Translated, it gives CASSIGTSGRPYNEQFF. This chain connects TRBV5-1 to TRBJ2-1, with TRBD2 matching 14 bases. Trimming at V came to 4 bases and at J to 2 bases, leaving 5 bases not matched to a gene. The CDR3 is 17 residues long. Germline-derived CDR1 and CDR2 are SGHRS and YFSETQ.

The chain has TRBV6-6 and TRBJ1-5; a possible D gene is TRBD1 (5 bases). The CDR3 totals 12 residues. Germline values: CDR1 MNHNY, CDR2 SVGAGI (reference sequence). Trimming removed 6 bases at V and 5 bases at J, with 8 bases between. CDR3 nucleotide sequence: TGTGCCAGCAGCAGGGAATATCAGCCCCAGCATTTT. Protein product: CASSREYQPQHF.

CDR3 nucleotides: TGTGCCTGGAGTGTCCAGTCATCCGGGGAGCTGTTTTTT. It yields the protein CAWSVQSSGELFF. V gene TRBV30 combines with J gene TRBJ2-2; D gene unclear. The V end was cut by 0 bases, the J end by 6 bases, with 8 bases between. Germline V CDR1 and CDR2: GTSNPN, SVGIG (reference sequence). CDR3 length equals 13 residues. The whole variable domain, remainder taken from reference TRBV30 and TRBJ2-2, is SQTIHQWPATLVQPVGSPLSLECTVEGTSNPNLYWYRQAAGRGLQLLFYSVGIGQISSEVPQNLSASRPQDRQFILSSKKLLLSDSGFYLCAWSVQSSGELFFGEGSRLTVL.

The rearrangement links TRBV10-2 to TRBJ1-1; no reliable D call. With 4 bases removed from V and 4 bases from J, the gap between germline ends came to 10 bases. The CDR3 loop spans 13 amino acids. CDR1 and CDR2 (germline): WSHSY, SAAADI. This CDR3 reads CASSGTRATEAFF. CDR3 sequence (DNA): TGCGCCAGCAGTGGGACGAGGGCCACTGAAGCTTTCTTT.

The rearrangement links TRBV5-1 to TRBJ1-4; 11 bases fit TRBD1. Trimming removed 4 bases from V and 7 bases from J; junction bases left unmatched: 3. Germline values: CDR1 SGHRS, CDR2 YFSETQ. The CDR3 length is 14 residues. The CDR3 nucleotides read TGCGCCAGCAGCGCGGGACAGGGGGGTGAAAAACTGTTTTTT. Amino acids: CASSAGQGGEKLFF.

The chain links TRBV2 to TRBJ2-7; perhaps TRBD1 as D (6 bases). CDR3 length: 14 residues. CDR1 is SNHLY and CDR2 is FYNNEI in the germline V gene. V shed 5 bases and J shed 3 bases, with 14 bases lying between them. CDR3 residues: CASSPGQGFYEQYF. The CDR3 DNA follows: TGTGCCAGCAGTCCGGGACAAGGATTCTACGAGCAGTACTTC.

This chain uses TRBV5-8 with TRBJ1-5; D is possibly TRBD1 (5 bases). This CDR3 comprises 15 residues. CDR1 is SGHTS and CDR2 is YDEGEE in the germline V gene. Trimming cost V 4 bases and J 4 bases, with 15 bases left between them. The CDR3, as DNA: TGTGCCAGCAGCCAAGATTTGCCAGGGAATCAGCCCCAGCATTTT. Protein sequence: CASSQDLPGNQPQHF.

The V gene is TRBV27, the J gene TRBJ2-7; 15 bases align to TRBD2. V shed 5 bases and J 3 bases; nucleotides not matched to a gene: 8. The germline V gene encodes CDR1 MNHEY and CDR2 SMNVEV (reference sequence). The CDR3 runs to 17 residues. CDR3 protein: CASSLRTSGRAIYEQYF. The CDR3 DNA reads as TGTGCCAGCAGTCTTCGGACTAGCGGGAGGGCCATCTACGAGCAGTACTTC.